The 11 T cell receptor beta chains below come from one sample, sequenced in a study of cytomegalovirus exposure and HLA in healthy donors. Assay: immunoSEQ multiplex PCR; the TCRdb copy retains only in-frame clones and omits some. The data contain under 300,000 clones, 80% to 90% of them singletons. Input material: PBMCs. The receptors stem from a woman aged 18-30 years in good health and CMV-seronegative.

V and J are TRBV28 and TRBJ2-7; 8 nucleotides line up with TRBD1. Trimming cost V 2 bases and J 5 bases; bases outside gene matches: 8. CDR3 size: 15 residues. Germline V gives CDR1 MDHEN, CDR2 SYDVKM. In DNA form, the CDR3 reads TGTGCCAGCAGTTTAGGCGACAGGGGAAGGAACGAGCAGTACTTC. Encoded protein: CASSLGDRGRNEQYF.

This clone occurred a few times. The CDR3: CASSLVLGATDTQYF. The CDR3 DNA is TGTGCCAGCAGCTTAGTACTTGGAGCAACAGATACGCAGTATTTT. The chain couples TRBV7-9 to TRBJ2-3, with D hard to call. Trimming removed 1 base at V and 3 bases at J, with 11 bases between. In germline, CDR1 is SEHNR, CDR2 FQNEAQ (reference sequence). There are 15 residues in the CDR3.

The CDR3 loop is CASRGGDRVYEQYF. Written as DNA, the CDR3 is TGTGCCAGCAGGGGGGGGGACAGGGTCTACGAGCAGTACTTC. The chain joins TRBV6-7 to TRBJ2-7; TRBD1 matches 9 bases. TRBV6-7 is an open reading frame whose function is uncertain. Germline trimming cut 6 bases from V and 3 bases from J; bases unmatched to any gene: 6. The CDR3 is 14 amino acids.

This clone has more than one count but fewer than ten. The chain employs TRBV30 and TRBJ1-2, with D possibly matching TRBD1 (6 bases). This CDR3 spans 11 amino acids. Trimming cost V 6 bases and J 5 bases, with 10 bases left between them. Germline CDR1 GTSNPN, CDR2 SVGIG (reference sequence). In nucleotides, the CDR3 is TGTGCCTGCCCGGACAGATATGGCTACACCTTC. Amino acid sequence: CACPDRYGYTF.

The CDR3 loop reads CAWLSGGFPYEQYF. In DNA form, the CDR3 reads TGTGCCTGGCTATCTGGCGGGTTTCCCTACGAGCAGTACTTC. The rearrangement joins TRBV30 to TRBJ2-7; D possibly corresponds to TRBD2 (5 bases). The CDR3 spans 14 residues. CDR1 and CDR2 from the germline V gene are GTSNPN and SVGIG (reference sequence). Trimming took off 5 bases at V and 2 bases at J, with 16 bases between the two ends.

This clone has just a few counts. This sequence joins TRBV4-3 and TRBJ1-5; D not resolved. The V and J ends lost 0 bases and 5 bases respectively, with 8 bases between them. CDR1 and CDR2 (germline): LGHNA, YSLEER. This CDR3 spans 14 amino acids. CDR3 DNA: TGCGCCAGCAGCCAAGACTTCCTCGATCAGCCCCAGCATTTT. It encodes CASSQDFLDQPQHF.

The gene calls are TRBV5-1 and TRBJ1-1, with unresolved D. The CDR3 length is 11 residues. V gave up 6 bases and J gave up 4 bases, with 7 bases separating them. The germline gives CDR1 SGHRS, CDR2 YFSETQ. The chain's CDR3 is CASTTGTEAFF. In DNA, the CDR3 is TGCGCCAGCACCACCGGCACTGAAGCTTTCTTT.

This sequence joins TRBV15 and TRBJ1-2; D call uncertain. The CDR3 contains 13 residues. V dropped 5 bases and J dropped 4 bases, with 11 bases sitting between them. Germline V gene data show CDR1 as LNHNV and CDR2 as YYDKDF (reference sequence). Here the CDR3 reads CATSLSSGYGYTF. The CDR3 DNA reads TGTGCCACCAGCCTCTCCTCGGGCTATGGCTACACCTTC.

This chain joins TRBV5-4 and TRBJ2-5, with 10 bases that match TRBD2. The trim removed 3 bases at V and 7 bases at J, leaving 12 bases unmatched. Germline V lookup: CDR1 SGHNT, CDR2 YYREEE (reference sequence). The CDR3 length is 16 residues. The CDR3 sequence is CASSYPQREGRGTQYF. The CDR3 region has the DNA TGTGCCAGCAGCTACCCTCAGCGGGAGGGCCGGGGGACCCAGTACTTC.

V usage is TRBV7-2 and J usage is TRBJ2-7; TRBD2 matches 9 bases. Germline V CDR1 and CDR2: SGHTA, FQGNSA. Trimming removed 3 bases from V and 5 bases from J; junction bases left unmatched: 8. This CDR3 contains 15 residues. CDR3 sequence reads: CASSLGREGLDEQYF. Here the CDR3 DNA reads TGTGCCAGCAGCTTGGGGCGGGAGGGCCTCGACGAGCAGTACTTC.

The rearrangement links TRBV5-4 to TRBJ1-4; D not resolved. This CDR3 region has 14 residues. V lost 1 base to trimming and J lost 1 base, with 5 bases between them. The V gene's germline CDR1 is SGHNT and CDR2 YYREEE (reference sequence). The CDR3 loop is CASSLQRTNEKLFF. The CDR3 DNA follows: TGTGCCAGCAGCTTGCAGCGAACTAATGAAAAACTGTTTTTT.